The source of this T cell receptor (beta chain) is a study of blood T cell repertoires in COVID-19. Background on the study: From the United States, Italy and Spain came samples of acute and convalescent COVID-19. Sources were T cells, B-cell-depleted T cells, or PBMCs; the material itself was cDNA or gDNA.

Method: immunoSEQ multiplex PCR; TCRdb's copy keeps in-frame clones and lacks some. This repertoire shows roughly 180,000 clones, around 83% found once; its top ten account for around 3.6%. The age range of participants was about 18 to 89 years, with residence in some 25 US areas. Researchers sorted participants into cohorts using their self-reported clinical history. Specimen: PBMCs or T cells enriched from blood (not recorded which). The sequence was obtained from a woman aged 50 to 65 in a cohort exposed to, infected with or recovered from COVID-19 (not recorded which).

CDR3 protein: CASSSKQGGGLVGYTF. CDR3 DNA: TGTGCCAGCAGCTCAAAGCAGGGGGGAGGCCTGGTTGGCTACACCTTC. This chain uses TRBV11-2 with TRBJ1-2; 7 bases are a match to TRBD1. CDR3 length: 16 amino acids. With 4 bases clipped from V and 7 bases from J, the junction kept 15 bases outside the gene matches. The V gene's germline CDR1 is SGHAT and CDR2 FQNNGV.